This T cell receptor (beta chain) was captured by sequencing in a study of blood T cells in healthy people across ages. This clonotype showed up just a few times. The use of a sample-barcoded 5' primer and a J-beta primer mix characterized a second PCR of roughly 6 to 11 cycles. Each cDNA molecule, via a template-switch adaptor with 12 random nucleotides, was tagged. TCRdb analysed the 5' RACE reads with MiXCR anew, one entry per CDR3 protein. This table has about 730,000 distinct CDR3 sequences, 43% appearing once. Trimming pared 3 bases from V and 7 bases from J, leaving 12 bases between. The CDR3 is 13 residues long. CDR1 and CDR2 from the germline V gene are MNHNY and SVGAGI (reference sequence). Isolated PBMCs totaled at least 7 million in each sample.

The origin of this receptor is a woman in her fifties or sixties in good health. The chain carries TRBV6-6 and TRBJ1-2, with D hard to call. The sample comprised blood. The CDR3 nucleotides read TGTGCCAGCAGTTATTATGAGGAAAGTGGCTACACCTTC. The encoded protein is CASSYYEESGYTF.